A single sample gave rise to the 27 T cell receptor beta chains below, sequenced in a study of OX40 agonist ivuxolimab in advanced cancers. Libraries were constructed by the immunoSEQ multiplex PCR assay. Not all clones reach the TCRdb copy of this immuneACCESS table, which keeps in-frame sequences only. Checked studies attribute under half of the gap to unresolved V genes and leave the rest unexplained. The sample has roughly 15,000 clones on record, around nine tenths of them singletons. The ten largest clones add up to 6.7% of the sample. The sequenced sample was CD4+ or CD8+ T cells sorted from blood, obtained in a trial of the OX40 agonist ivuxolimab. The receptors here all came from an adult with an advanced solid tumor such as melanoma, head and neck, liver or kidney cancer.

The gene calls are TRBV2 and TRBJ2-2; the D gene is possibly TRBD2 (5 bases). The CDR3 is 15 residues long. V was cut by 1 base and J by 0 bases, with 6 bases left in between. Looked up from germline, CDR1 is SNHLY and CDR2 is FYNNEI. The CDR3 loop is CASSEELANTGELFF. In DNA, the CDR3 is TGTGCCAGCAGTGAAGAACTAGCGAACACCGGGGAGCTGTTTTTT.

This chain connects TRBV5-4 to TRBJ1-1; D is unresolved. The CDR3 contains 15 residues. V was cut by 3 bases and J by 3 bases, with 15 bases left in between. Germline V gene sequence: CDR1 SGHNT, CDR2 YYREEE (reference sequence). In DNA form, the CDR3 reads TGTGCCAGCAGCTCGGACGGGCCCCGGGACACTGAAGCTTTCTTT. It yields the protein CASSSDGPRDTEAFF.

V gene TRBV7-3 combines with J gene TRBJ2-1, with TRBD1 identical over 8 bases. CDR1 SGHTA and CDR2 FQGTGA come from the germline V gene. The length of the CDR3 is 13 residues. V lost 5 bases and J lost 9; bases outside the gene matches: 6. The CDR3 loop reads CASSPGGGSEQFF. In DNA form, the CDR3 reads TGTGCCAGCAGCCCAGGGGGCGGCAGTGAGCAGTTCTTC.

The chain uses TRBV6-5 and TRBJ1-1; D ambiguous. With 2 bases removed from V and 0 bases from J, the gap between germline ends came to 7 bases. From germline, CDR1 is MNHEY and CDR2 SVGAGI. CDR3 length: 14 residues. The CDR3 DNA follows: TGTGCCAGCAGTTACAGTACAGTGAACACTGAAGCTTTCTTT. Translated: CASSYSTVNTEAFF.

The chain is built from TRBV7-3 and TRBJ2-7, with TRBD1 identical over 7 bases. The germline CDR1 and CDR2 sequences are SGHTA and FQGTGA. J gave up 3 bases and V 6 bases, and 5 bases lay outside the gene matches. The CDR3 consists of 13 residues. The CDR3 region has the DNA TGTGCCAGCAGTCTTGGGGACAGCTACGAGCAGTACTTC. It translates to CASSLGDSYEQYF.

This clone appeared a single time. The rearrangement joins TRBV12-5 to TRBJ2-7, with D hard to call. Germline-derived CDR1 and CDR2 are LGHNT and FRNRAP. V shed 6 bases and J shed 3 bases, with 18 bases lying between them. This CDR3 has 15 residues. CDR3: CASGPGVPSVYEQYF. The CDR3 nucleotides are TGTGCTAGTGGCCCCGGAGTTCCGTCCGTCTACGAGCAGTACTTC. Supplemented by reference TRBV12-5 and TRBJ2-7, the full variable domain reads DARVTQTPRHKVTEMGQEVTMRCQPILGHNTVFWYRQTMMQGLELLAYFRNRAPLDDSGMPKDRFSAEMPDATLATLKIQPSEPRDSAVYFCASGPGVPSVYEQYFGPGTRLTVT.

The V gene is TRBV5-5, the J gene TRBJ2-4; 8 bases map to TRBD1. J lost 0 bases, V lost 1 base, and 6 bases had no gene match. CDR3 length: 17 amino acids. Germline CDR1 and CDR2: SGHKS and YYEKEE (reference sequence). The CDR3 spells CASSLIGQGLAKNIQYF. The DNA for the CDR3 is TGTGCCAGCAGCTTGATAGGACAGGGACTAGCCAAAAACATTCAGTACTTC.

The rearrangement uses TRBV13 and TRBJ1-6; D call uncertain. In germline, CDR1 is PRHDT, CDR2 FYEKMQ (reference sequence). The CDR3 consists of 16 residues. The V end was cut by 0 bases, the J end by 7 bases, with 13 bases between. DNA of the CDR3: TGTGCCAGCAGCTTAGGCCTGCAAAGCGGAAATTCACCCCTCCACTTT. Amino acid sequence: CASSLGLQSGNSPLHF.

This clone was detected once. The rearrangement links TRBV18 to TRBJ1-1; a possible D gene is TRBD1 (5 bases). Germline V CDR1 and CDR2: KGHSH, LQKENI. This CDR3 is 12 amino acids long. With 3 bases removed from V and 11 bases from J, the gap between germline ends came to 13 bases. The chain's CDR3 is CASSPLQGNAFF. CDR3 in DNA: TGTGCCAGCTCACCGCTCCAGGGAAATGCTTTCTTT.

The rearrangement uses TRBV7-8 and TRBJ2-7; TRBD1 matches 9 bases. The junction had 5 bases not matched to a gene; V was cut back by 1 base and J by 4 bases. Per germline, CDR1 SGHVS and CDR2 FQNEAQ. CDR3 size: 15 residues. CDR3 loop: CASSLGWTGEYEQYF. In nucleotides, the CDR3 is TGTGCCAGCAGCTTAGGATGGACAGGGGAATACGAGCAGTACTTC.

This clone was picked up one time. The chain is built from TRBV6-5 and TRBJ1-1; 9 bases are a match to TRBD1. J gave up 4 bases and V 6 bases, and 9 bases lay outside the gene matches. CDR1 MNHEY and CDR2 SVGAGI come from the germline V gene. The CDR3 covers 15 residues. CDR3 bases: TGTGCCAGCAGGAACTCAGGACAGGGGCGCACTGAAGCTTTCTTT. Translating gives CASRNSGQGRTEAFF.

The chain employs TRBV6-1 and TRBJ1-2, with no clear D. The V gene lost 5 bases and the J gene lost 2 bases, with 9 bases spanning the gap. CDR1 and CDR2 from the germline V gene are MNHNS and SASEGT. This CDR3 has 13 amino acids. CDR3 sequence (DNA): TGTGCCAGCAGTTATAAGTTCAACTATGGCTACACCTTC. It encodes CASSYKFNYGYTF.

The CDR3 DNA follows: TGTGCCAGCAGTTCAGGGAGGACTGAAGCTTTCTTT. Translation gives CASSSGRTEAFF. The chain recombines TRBV27 with TRBJ1-1; TRBD1 might be the D (5 bases). From germline, CDR1 is MNHEY and CDR2 SMNVEV (reference sequence). This CDR3 spans 12 amino acids. Trimming took 4 bases from V and 5 from J, leaving 8 bases between them.

The rearrangement joins TRBV5-1 to TRBJ2-3; no definite D call. The germline V and J ends were trimmed by 3 bases and 2 bases, with 13 bases remaining between them. CDR1 is SGHRS and CDR2 is YFSETQ in the germline V gene. The CDR3 loop spans 15 amino acids. Here the CDR3 DNA reads TGCGCCAGCAGCTCGGATAGTCGGTTCACAGATACGCAGTATTTT. As protein: CASSSDSRFTDTQYF.

V is TRBV7-9 and J is TRBJ2-5; D is undetermined. This CDR3 has 11 amino acids. Germline assignment: CDR1 SEHNR and CDR2 FQNEAQ (reference sequence). The V end lost 2 bases, the J end lost 5 bases, and 3 bases lay between the germline ends. CDR3 bases: TGTGCCAGCAGCTTACTGGAGACCCAGTACTTC. It specifies CASSLLETQYF.

This clone showed up just once. This rearrangement joins TRBV7-2 to TRBJ2-7; TRBD1 agrees at 10 bases. This CDR3 has 15 amino acids. The germline gives CDR1 SGHTA, CDR2 FQGNSA. Losses at the gene ends were 0 bases for V and 6 bases for J; bases not matched to a gene: 5. The CDR3 here is CASSLAGTGVSEQYF. CDR3 bases: TGTGCCAGCAGCTTAGCCGGGACAGGGGTAAGCGAGCAGTACTTC.

V usage is TRBV27 and J usage is TRBJ1-2; no clear D. There are 12 residues in the CDR3. Looked up from germline, CDR1 is MNHEY and CDR2 is SMNVEV (reference sequence). Trimming took off 8 bases at V and 7 bases at J, with 14 bases between the two ends. The CDR3: CASSADLGGYTF. The DNA for the CDR3 is TGTGCCAGCTCGGCAGACCTAGGTGGCTACACCTTC.

The chain links TRBV11-2 to TRBJ2-5; D possibly corresponds to TRBD2 (5 bases). V was cut by 5 bases and J by 3 bases, with 13 bases left in between. The CDR3 is made up of 14 amino acids. Germline V lookup: CDR1 SGHAT, CDR2 FQNNGV. CDR3 sequence reads: CASSAGMAKETQYF. Here the CDR3 DNA reads TGTGCCAGCAGCGCCGGGATGGCGAAAGAGACCCAGTACTTC.

This clone came up once. The chain employs TRBV30 and TRBJ1-3, with a weak D call TRBD1 (6 bases). V shed 4 bases and J shed 3 bases, with 19 bases lying between them. This CDR3 has 16 amino acids. The germline CDR1 and CDR2 sequences are GTSNPN and SVGIG (reference sequence). CDR3 sequence: CAWTQWGGLGGNTIYF. CDR3 nucleotide sequence: TGTGCCTGGACCCAATGGGGGGGGCTTGGTGGAAACACCATATATTTT.

The rearrangement links TRBV20-1 to TRBJ2-7; D call uncertain. There are 11 residues in the CDR3. The germline CDR1 and CDR2 sequences are DFQATT and SNEGSKA (reference sequence). Trimming cost V 1 base and J 4 bases, with 5 bases left between them. The CDR3 loop reads CSARGFYEQYF. In DNA form, the CDR3 reads TGCAGTGCTAGAGGTTTTTACGAGCAGTACTTC.

The V call is TRBV7-9, the J call TRBJ1-2; D gene uncertain. In germline, CDR1 is SEHNR, CDR2 FQNEAQ (reference sequence). With 4 bases removed from V and 0 bases from J, the gap between germline ends came to 21 bases. The CDR3 has 18 amino acids. CDR3 bases: TGTGCCAGCAGCTCCGACACGGGAAAAGGCGCAACTAACTATGGCTACACCTTC. It encodes CASSSDTGKGATNYGYTF.

A remark on this clone: The identical CDR3 is also encoded by other nucleotide sequences in the sample. The V and J genes are TRBV29-1 and TRBJ2-2; D is uncertain. Germline assignment: CDR1 SQVTM and CDR2 ANQGSEA. This CDR3 is 12 amino acids long. Trimming shortened V by 3 bases and J by 4 bases, and 6 bases separated the two germline ends. The CDR3 protein is CSVDGSTGELFF. The CDR3 bases are TGCAGCGTTGACGGTTCCACCGGGGAGCTGTTTTTT.

For this clone: The CDR3 does not close with the conserved phenylalanine or tryptophan, likely indicating a read error. The limits of the CDR3 on the DNA are not certain, so only TCRdb's listed CDR3 is given. The V call is TRBV5-6, the J call TRBJ1-2; the table's D call TRBD1 went unverified against the DNA. Germline CDR1 reads SGHDT; CDR2 reads YYEEEE. The CDR3 is 11 residues long, ends included. CDR3 residues: CASSPPLQGSI.

In DNA form, the CDR3 reads TGTGCCAGCAGTGTGGGACGGGGAGATAGGCCCCAGCATTTT. Protein product: CASSVGRGDRPQHF. The chain combines TRBV2 with TRBJ1-5, with D perhaps TRBD1 (5 bases). V dropped 4 bases and J dropped 9 bases, with 16 bases sitting between them. From germline, CDR1 is SNHLY and CDR2 FYNNEI. This CDR3 has 14 residues.

This chain uses TRBV6-5 with TRBJ1-2; D gene uncertain. There are 16 residues in the CDR3. Trimming cost V 2 bases and J 2 bases, with 15 bases left between them. From germline, CDR1 is MNHEY and CDR2 SVGAGI. CDR3 protein: CASSYRDRGGNYGYTF. CDR3 in DNA: TGTGCCAGCAGTTACAGGGATCGGGGTGGGAACTATGGCTACACCTTC.

The chain uses TRBV5-6 and TRBJ1-6; no reliable D call. CDR1 is SGHDT and CDR2 is YYEEEE in the germline V gene. The CDR3 covers 18 residues. V lost 0 bases and J 0 bases, leaving 13 bases between the germline ends. The chain's CDR3 is CASSLVAGVSSYNSPLHF. The CDR3 nucleotides are TGTGCCAGCAGCTTGGTGGCAGGAGTTAGCTCCTATAATTCACCCCTCCACTTT. Complete variable domain (other parts from reference TRBV5-6 and TRBJ1-6): DAGVTQSPTHLIKTRGQQVTLRCSPKSGHDTVSWYQQALGQGPQFIFQYYEEEERQRGNFPDRFSGHQFPNYSSELNVNALLLGDSALYLCASSLVAGVSSYNSPLHFGNGTRLTVT.

V is TRBV5-6 and J is TRBJ2-7, with 11 bases fitting TRBD1. Germline lookup yields CDR1 SGHDT and CDR2 YYEEEE. Losses at the gene ends were 4 bases for V and 3 bases for J; bases not matched to a gene: 9. This CDR3 is 16 amino acids long. The CDR3 loop reads CASSPITGTGGYEQYF. DNA of the CDR3: TGTGCCAGCAGCCCGATAACCGGGACAGGGGGCTACGAGCAGTACTTC.